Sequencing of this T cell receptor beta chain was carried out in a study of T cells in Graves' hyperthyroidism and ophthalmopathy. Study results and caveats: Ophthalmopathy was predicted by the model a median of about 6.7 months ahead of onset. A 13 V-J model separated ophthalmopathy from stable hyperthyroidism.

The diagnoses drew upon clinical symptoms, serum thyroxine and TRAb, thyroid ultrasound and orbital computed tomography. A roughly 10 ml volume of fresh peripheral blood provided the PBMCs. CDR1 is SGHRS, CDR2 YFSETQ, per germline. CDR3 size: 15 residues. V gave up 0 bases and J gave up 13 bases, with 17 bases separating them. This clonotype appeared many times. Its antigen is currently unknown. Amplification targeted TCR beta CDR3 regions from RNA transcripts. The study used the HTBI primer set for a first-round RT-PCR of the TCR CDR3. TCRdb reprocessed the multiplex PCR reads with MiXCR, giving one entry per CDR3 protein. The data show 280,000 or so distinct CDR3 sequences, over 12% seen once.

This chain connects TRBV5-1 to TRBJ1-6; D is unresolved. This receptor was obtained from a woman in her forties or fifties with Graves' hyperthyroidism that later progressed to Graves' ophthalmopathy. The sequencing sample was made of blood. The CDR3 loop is CASSLDQAAVRPLHF. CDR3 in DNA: TGCGCCAGCAGCTTGGATCAGGCAGCGGTACGGCCCCTCCACTTT.